The 2 T cell receptor beta chains reported below all come from one sample, sequenced in a study of control samples from healthy donors and cancer patients. The table came from immunoSEQ multiplex PCR; TCRdb's copy has only in-frame clones and leaves some out. The sample shows over 100,000 clones, nearly 90% of them seen only once. Source material: blood. All receptors come from a man aged 50-60 years in good health.

This chain links TRBV11-2 with TRBJ2-7, with D hard to call. V lost 1 base and J 5 bases, leaving 21 bases between the germline ends. The germline CDR1 and CDR2 sequences are SGHAT and FQNNGV. This CDR3 comprises 17 residues. The CDR3 region has the DNA TGTGCCAGCAGCTTAGCCCCCTCAAAGAACCCTCTTAACGAGCAGTACTTC. Amino acid sequence: CASSLAPSKNPLNEQYF.

J is TRBJ2-7 and V is TRBV6-5, with a tentative D call TRBD2 (6 bases). This CDR3 has 15 residues. In germline, CDR1 is MNHEY, CDR2 SVGAGI. Trimming took 6 bases from V and 9 from J, leaving 24 bases between them. CDR3 in DNA: TGTGCCAGCAGCCGATCCCAAGGGCACATGCGGGGGCAGTACTTC. Amino acid sequence: CASSRSQGHMRGQYF.